This TCR beta chain originates from a study of T cell repertoires in cytomegalovirus infection. Study at large: Through public TCR beta signatures, both CMV infection and matching HLA type were indicated.

Many counts were recorded for this clonotype. Its antigen is undetermined. TCRdb re-called the reads with MiXCR, one entry per CDR3 protein. The data hold about 900,000 distinct CDR3 sequences, with roughly 30% observed a single time. This clonotype was sampled from a human donor in good health (CMV status not recorded). Some clones in this sample may be carry-over from other donors' samples. The source material was cultured CD8+ T cells from PBMCs, sampled from culture after CMV antigen stimulation.

The CDR3 reads CASSLTSGGTPYNEQFF. CDR3 nucleotides: TGTGCCAGCAGCTTGACTAGCGGGGGGACGCCCTACAATGAGCAGTTCTTC. The V gene is TRBV7-6, the J gene TRBJ2-1; 13 bases align to TRBD2. This CDR3 is 17 amino acids long. Germline CDR1 SGHVS, CDR2 FNYEAQ. V trimming: 3 bases; J trimming: 2 bases; junction bases outside the gene matches: 4. The variable domain in full, completed from reference TRBV7-6 and TRBJ2-1, reads GAGVSQSPRYKVTKRGQDVALRCDPISGHVSLYWYRQALGQGPEFLTYFNYEAQQDKSGLPNDRFSAERPEGSISTLTIQRTEQRDSAMYRCASSLTSGGTPYNEQFFGPGTRLTVL.